Presented here are 17 T cell receptor beta chains from one specimen sequenced in a study of cytomegalovirus exposure and HLA in healthy donors. Primers included in the PCR were 60 Vbeta and 13 Jbeta primers. Sequencing was performed with immunoSEQ multiplex PCR; in TCRdb, only in-frame clones are kept and a portion is missing. There are approximately 130,000 clones in the sample; approximately 77% occur only once, and 1.2% to 1.5% lies in the top ten. Sequences were obtained from PBMCs. These receptors originate from a woman in her thirties or forties in good health and CMV-seronegative.

V and J are TRBV5-1 and TRBJ2-5, with 11 bases fitting TRBD1. CDR3 length: 19 residues. Per the germline V gene, CDR1 is SGHRS and CDR2 is YFSETQ. V lost 0 bases to trimming and J lost 5 bases; unmatched junction nucleotides: 15. Here the CDR3 DNA reads TGCGCCAGCAGCTTGGCCCCCGGACAGGGGGCATCGGATTCGGAGACCCAGTACTTC. Its protein product is CASSLAPGQGASDSETQYF.

This clone was seen a single time. The chain carries TRBV7-8 and TRBJ2-7, with 8 bases aligning to TRBD1. V dropped 4 bases and J dropped 3; count of bases not matched to a gene: 14. Germline assignment: CDR1 SGHVS and CDR2 FQNEAQ. The CDR3 has 17 residues. CDR3 in amino acids: CASSYPDSGTGSYEQYF. In DNA form, the CDR3 reads TGTGCCAGCAGCTACCCAGACTCCGGGACAGGTAGCTACGAGCAGTACTTC.

The V call is TRBV2, the J call TRBJ1-2, with 7 positions matching TRBD1. The V gene end was trimmed by 7 bases and the J gene end by 4 bases; junction bases not matched to a gene: 6. CDR1 and CDR2 (germline): SNHLY, FYNNEI. CDR3 length equals 13 residues. CDR3 bases: TGTGCCAGCACTGGGGACAGAGGCTATGGCTACACCTTC. The encoded protein is CASTGDRGYGYTF. Filled out from reference TRBV2 and TRBJ1-2, the complete variable domain reads EPEVTQTPSHQVTQMGQEVILRCVPISNHLYFYWYRQILGQKVEFLVSFYNNEISEKSEIFDDQFSVERPDGSNFTLKIRSTKLEDSAMYFCASTGDRGYGYTFGSGTRLTVV.

The chain recombines TRBV15 with TRBJ1-2; 11 bases are a match to TRBD1. V shed 4 bases and J 0 bases; nucleotides not matched to a gene: 7. The CDR3 has 17 amino acids. Germline lookup yields CDR1 LNHNV and CDR2 YYDKDF (reference sequence). The CDR3: CATSTGQGATPNYGYTF. CDR3 DNA sequence: TGTGCCACCAGCACCGGACAGGGGGCAACTCCTAACTATGGCTACACCTTC.

The chain links TRBV27 to TRBJ1-4; D gene unclear. Trimming shortened V by 6 bases and J by 7 bases, and 12 bases separated the two germline ends. The CDR3 has 13 amino acids. The germline CDR1 and CDR2 sequences are MNHEY and SMNVEV (reference sequence). The CDR3 spells CASSSLPIEKLFF. The CDR3 bases are TGTGCCAGCAGCTCCCTTCCTATTGAAAAACTGTTTTTT. Full variable domain (remainder filled in from reference TRBV27 and TRBJ1-4): EAQVTQNPRYLITVTGKKLTVTCSQNMNHEYMSWYRQDPGLGLRQIYYSMNVEVTDKGDVPEGYKVSRKEKRNFPLILESPSPNQTSLYFCASSSLPIEKLFFGSGTQLSVL.

The chain uses TRBV19 and TRBJ1-6; tentatively, D is TRBD1 (5 bases). This CDR3 has 17 residues. In germline, CDR1 is LNHDA, CDR2 SQIVND (reference sequence). V shed 4 bases and J shed 0 bases, with 13 bases lying between them. The CDR3 bases are TGTGCCAGTAGTACTGGAAGGGGCAGCTCCTATAATTCACCCCTCCACTTT. This sequence encodes CASSTGRGSSYNSPLHF.

This clone was counted a few times. V is TRBV19 and J is TRBJ2-7; TRBD2 might be the D (6 bases). The V and J ends lost 10 bases and 7 bases respectively, with 11 bases between them. CDR3 size: 10 residues. Germline-derived CDR1 and CDR2 are LNHDA and SQIVND (reference sequence). Here the CDR3 DNA reads TGTGCCACCAGGGCGGGAGAGCAGTACTTC. It yields the protein CATRAGEQYF. The whole variable domain, remainder taken from reference TRBV19 and TRBJ2-7, is DGGITQSPKYLFRKEGQNVTLSCEQNLNHDAMYWYRQDPGQGLRLIYYSQIVNDFQKGDIAEGYSVSREKKESFPLTVTSAQKNPTAFYLCATRAGEQYFGPGTRLTVT.

This CDR3 is CASSLYGREGNQPQHF. The CDR3 DNA sequence: TGTGCCAGCAGCTTATATGGGCGGGAAGGCAATCAGCCCCAGCATTTT. The chain links TRBV11-2 to TRBJ1-5, with D unresolved. Germline V CDR1 and CDR2: SGHAT, FQNNGV. The CDR3 contains 16 residues. The V end lost 2 bases, the J end lost 2 bases, and 13 bases lay between the germline ends.

This chain connects TRBV5-4 to TRBJ2-5; perhaps TRBD1 as D (5 bases). The CDR3 is made up of 13 amino acids. Germline V lookup: CDR1 SGHNT, CDR2 YYREEE (reference sequence). V lost 2 bases, J lost 3 bases, and 8 bases lay in between. The CDR3: CASSLSREETQYF. The CDR3 region has the DNA TGTGCCAGCAGCTTAAGCAGGGAAGAGACCCAGTACTTC.

This chain connects TRBV10-3 to TRBJ2-2; tentative D call: TRBD2 (6 bases). Germline V lookup: CDR1 ENHRY, CDR2 SYGVKD. CDR3 length equals 16 residues. The V gene lost 2 bases and the J gene lost 4 bases, with 14 bases spanning the gap. CDR3 residues: CAISEVAGQTTGELFF. In DNA form, the CDR3 reads TGTGCCATCAGTGAGGTTGCGGGGCAAACCACCGGGGAGCTGTTTTTT.

This chain links TRBV7-9 with TRBJ1-5; possibly TRBD1 for D (6 bases). CDR1 is SEHNR and CDR2 is FQNEAQ in the germline V gene (reference sequence). This CDR3 is built from 15 residues. The V gene lost 5 bases and the J gene lost 6 bases, with 17 bases spanning the gap. The CDR3 DNA follows: TGTGCCAGCAGCCCAACCGGGACAAGTCCTCAGCCCCAGCATTTT. It encodes CASSPTGTSPQPQHF.

The J gene is TRBJ2-3, the V gene TRBV7-3; TRBD2 might be the D (7 bases). CDR1 SGHTA and CDR2 FQGTGA come from the germline V gene. V dropped 6 bases and J dropped 1 base, with 11 bases sitting between them. The CDR3 contains 14 residues. The CDR3 coding sequence is TGTGCCAGCAGGGAAGGGGGGGGCACAGATACGCAGTATTTT. It is translated as CASREGGGTDTQYF.

The CDR3 here is CASSSSIKTYTF. CDR3 DNA sequence: TGTGCCAGCAGCTCCTCAATTAAGACTTACACCTTC. The chain combines TRBV5-6 with TRBJ1-2; D is ambiguous. V lost 3 bases, J lost 11 bases, and 14 bases lay in between. Looked up from germline, CDR1 is SGHDT and CDR2 is YYEEEE. CDR3 length: 12 amino acids.

The chain employs TRBV7-6 and TRBJ2-5; D not resolved. V lost 2 bases to trimming and J lost 1 base, with 5 bases between them. CDR1 and CDR2 (germline): SGHVS, FNYEAQ. This CDR3 has 13 amino acids. CDR3 residues: CASSLSLQETQYF. Written as DNA, the CDR3 is TGTGCCAGCAGCTTATCCCTCCAAGAGACCCAGTACTTC. The variable domain in full, completed from reference TRBV7-6 and TRBJ2-5, reads GAGVSQSPRYKVTKRGQDVALRCDPISGHVSLYWYRQALGQGPEFLTYFNYEAQQDKSGLPNDRFSAERPEGSISTLTIQRTEQRDSAMYRCASSLSLQETQYFGPGTRLLVL.

The V call is TRBV6-1, the J call TRBJ1-5; 10 bases are a match to TRBD1. The ends lost 4 bases at V and 11 bases at J; junction bases unmatched: 11. The CDR3 is 15 residues long. Germline CDR1 MNHNS, CDR2 SASEGT. The CDR3 protein is CASSVGDRGMVTQHF. CDR3 nucleotide sequence: TGTGCCAGCAGTGTGGGGGACAGGGGAATGGTAACCCAGCATTTT.

This chain connects TRBV18 to TRBJ1-5; D might be TRBD1 (5 bases). The germline CDR1 and CDR2 sequences are KGHSH and LQKENI. V shed 2 bases and J shed 12 bases, with 14 bases lying between them. The CDR3 contains 13 residues. The CDR3 is CASSPYPQGIQHF. Here the CDR3 DNA reads TGTGCCAGCTCACCATACCCGCAGGGAATCCAGCATTTT.

This chain uses TRBV7-2 with TRBJ2-1; the D gene is possibly TRBD1 (5 bases). Trimming removed 1 base at V and 2 bases at J, with 9 bases between. The CDR3 has 15 residues. Looked up from germline, CDR1 is SGHTA and CDR2 is FQGNSA. The CDR3 protein is CASSLGGTAYNEQFF. The CDR3 region has the DNA TGTGCCAGCAGCTTAGGGGGCACAGCCTACAATGAGCAGTTCTTC.